The clone carrying this TCR beta chain was seen once. Antigen unknown. The assay was immunoSEQ multiplex PCR, and TCRdb's table has in-frame clones only and misses some. The repertoire includes tens of thousands of clones, approximately 90% of them detected once, and approximately 23% sits in the top ten. The data belong to a study of OX40 agonist ivuxolimab in advanced cancers. Study-wide background: Dose-escalation patients were diagnosed with hepatocellular carcinoma, melanoma, renal cell cancer or head and neck cancer. Patients were roughly 81% male with ages roughly 23 to 79, mean 60. Study results and limitations: Certain nonresponders likewise exhibited a low normalized T-cell clonal expansion.

The CDR3 runs 18 residues. J lost 3 bases, V lost 2 bases, and 10 bases had no gene match. Germline V CDR1 and CDR2: KGHSH, LQKENI. Sequenced here: CD4+ or CD8+ T cells sorted from blood, sampled in a trial of the OX40 agonist ivuxolimab. The chain is built from TRBV18 and TRBJ2-1; TRBD2 agrees at 10 bases. The sequence came from an adult with an advanced solid tumor such as melanoma, head and neck, liver or kidney cancer. The CDR3 loop reads CASSPAPLAGVNYNEQFF. The CDR3 coding sequence is TGTGCCAGCTCACCAGCTCCCCTAGCGGGAGTGAACTACAATGAGCAGTTCTTC.